Below are 16 T cell receptor beta chains sequenced from a single sample in a study of blood T cell repertoires in COVID-19. Sequencing was performed with immunoSEQ multiplex PCR; in TCRdb, only in-frame clones are kept and a portion is missing. The top ten clones hold roughly 1.2% of a sample with 150,000 to 200,000 clones, roughly 84% of them seen once. Sequencing input: PBMCs or T cells enriched from blood (not recorded which). These receptors all come from a human donor with acute COVID-19. The donor label of this sample is uncertain.

CDR3 sequence: CAWSVRQFYTF. CDR3 nucleotide sequence: TGTGCCTGGAGTGTAAGACAGTTCTACACCTTC. The rearrangement uses TRBV30 and TRBJ1-2; perhaps TRBD1 as D (5 bases). CDR1 and CDR2 (germline): GTSNPN, SVGIG (reference sequence). V lost 0 bases to trimming and J lost 10 bases, with 9 bases between them. This CDR3 region has 11 residues.

The chain couples TRBV6-2 or TRBV6-3 to TRBJ1-2; D is undetermined. V lost 6 bases and J lost 3, with 14 bases in between. Germline loops: CDR1 MNHEY, CDR2 SVGEGT. The CDR3 contains 14 residues. The CDR3 loop reads CASSEVEQDYGYTF. The CDR3 DNA follows: TGTGCCAGCAGCGAAGTCGAACAAGACTATGGCTACACCTTC.

This chain's CDR3 is CASSRLRSNQPQHF. The CDR3 nucleotides read TGTGCCAGCAGTCGCCTTCGGAGCAATCAGCCCCAGCATTTT. This chain links TRBV6-5 with TRBJ1-5; D call uncertain. From germline, CDR1 is MNHEY and CDR2 SVGAGI. The CDR3 is 14 residues long. Trimming took 5 bases from V and 1 from J, leaving 9 bases between them.

The chain has TRBV4-1 and TRBJ2-5, with D perhaps TRBD2 (5 bases). Trimming stripped 0 bases from V and 1 base from J, with 12 bases between. Looked up from germline, CDR1 is MGHRA and CDR2 is YSYEKL. The CDR3 is made up of 16 amino acids. CDR3 in amino acids: CASSQDPGSPQETQYF. CDR3 bases: TGCGCCAGCAGCCAAGATCCGGGGAGCCCCCAAGAGACCCAGTACTTC.

With regard to this clone: Other DNA sequences in the sample encode the same CDR3. The chain couples TRBV24-1 to TRBJ2-7, with TRBD1 identical over 8 bases. CDR1 KGHDR and CDR2 SFDVKD come from the germline V gene. V dropped 3 bases and J dropped 3; count of bases not matched to a gene: 3. The CDR3 contains 14 residues. The CDR3 here is CATSDPGQGYEQYF. CDR3 nucleotide sequence: TGTGCCACCAGTGATCCCGGACAGGGCTACGAGCAGTACTTC.

A single count supports this clone. The J gene is TRBJ1-4, the V gene TRBV30; 8 bases are a match to TRBD1. Looked up from germline, CDR1 is GTSNPN and CDR2 is SVGIG (reference sequence). J was trimmed by 8 bases and V by 4 bases; bases with no gene match: 9. The CDR3 spans 14 residues. The CDR3 bases are TGTGCCTGGATGGGGGCAGGGGGCCGAGAAAAACTGTTTTTT. Protein sequence: CAWMGAGGREKLFF.

The chain joins TRBV5-1 to TRBJ1-1; D not certain. The V gene lost 2 bases and the J gene lost 1 base, with 24 bases spanning the gap. CDR3 length: 19 amino acids. CDR1 is SGHRS and CDR2 is YFSETQ in the germline V gene. This CDR3 reads CASSFFTQRKQRTNTEAFF. In nucleotides, the CDR3 is TGCGCCAGCAGCTTTTTTACCCAGCGGAAACAGAGGACGAACACTGAAGCTTTCTTT.

The chain carries TRBV25-1 and TRBJ2-4; D possibly corresponds to TRBD1 (6 bases). The ends were cut back, 1 base at V and 1 base at J, with 14 bases in the middle. CDR1 and CDR2 from the germline V gene are MGHDK and SYGVNS. The CDR3 extends over 17 amino acids. CDR3 nucleotide sequence: TGTGCCAGCAGTGAATTCTCGGGTAGGGGGGCCAAAAACATTCAGTACTTC. This gives the protein CASSEFSGRGAKNIQYF.

The CDR3 is CASSGDRGLAFF. In DNA, the CDR3 is TGTGCCAGCAGCGGGGACAGGGGTTTAGCTTTCTTT. The rearrangement uses TRBV14 and TRBJ1-1; 10 bases line up with TRBD1. V was clipped by 5 bases and J by 10 bases; unmatched bases: 4. Germline V gene sequence: CDR1 SGHDN, CDR2 FVKESK. The CDR3 extends over 12 amino acids.

The V gene is TRBV30, the J gene TRBJ1-5, with TRBD1 as a possible D gene (6 bases). The length of the CDR3 is 14 residues. Germline CDR1 reads GTSNPN; CDR2 reads SVGIG (reference sequence). With 0 bases removed from V and 11 bases from J, the gap between germline ends came to 17 bases. CDR3 protein: CAWSVGGTPPSQHF. CDR3 nucleotides: TGTGCCTGGAGTGTAGGGGGAACCCCTCCGTCCCAGCATTTT.

The chain combines TRBV24-1 with TRBJ2-7; TRBD2 agrees at 8 bases. Looked up from germline, CDR1 is KGHDR and CDR2 is SFDVKD. CDR3 length equals 16 residues. V was clipped by 2 bases and J by 1 base; unmatched bases: 6. The CDR3 spells CATSDSGGLPSYEQYF. The CDR3, as DNA: TGTGCCACCAGTGATTCGGGGGGGCTCCCTTCCTACGAGCAGTACTTC.

This chain connects TRBV30 to TRBJ1-1; 7 nucleotides agree with TRBD1. Looked up from germline, CDR1 is GTSNPN and CDR2 is SVGIG (reference sequence). The length of the CDR3 is 15 residues. Unmatched junction bases numbered 8, after V lost 1 base and J lost 3 bases. The CDR3 region has the DNA TGTGCCTGGAGTGCGGCCGGGACAGTATACACTGAAGCTTTCTTT. Translating gives CAWSAAGTVYTEAFF.

The CDR3 region is CASSYQGQGAKTPLHF. In nucleotides, the CDR3 is TGTGCCAGCAGCTATCAGGGACAGGGGGCCAAGACACCCCTCCACTTT. The chain employs TRBV11-2 and TRBJ1-6, with 12 bases matching TRBD1. V was pared by 4 bases and J by 11 bases, with 9 bases of the junction left unmatched. Germline V lookup: CDR1 SGHAT, CDR2 FQNNGV. This CDR3 spans 16 amino acids.

V gene TRBV14 combines with J gene TRBJ2-2; 7 positions match TRBD1. Germline CDR1 reads SGHDN; CDR2 reads FVKESK. Trimming took 3 bases from V and 3 from J; bases not matched to a gene: 4. The CDR3 is 15 residues long. CDR3 DNA: TGTGCCAGCAGCCAGGGACAGCACTACACCGGGGAGCTGTTTTTT. Translation: CASSQGQHYTGELFF.

The genes are TRBV10-2 and TRBJ2-7; 7 bases line up with TRBD1. Germline-derived CDR1 and CDR2 are WSHSY and SAAADI. The CDR3 contains 14 residues. V lost 2 bases to trimming and J lost 7 bases; unmatched junction nucleotides: 8. The CDR3 coding sequence is TGCGCCAGCAGTGAGACAGGGGCCGTGGGGGAGCAGTACTTC. Protein: CASSETGAVGEQYF.

This chain links TRBV5-4 with TRBJ2-1; TRBD1 matches 10 bases. The CDR3 sequence is 16 residues long. Trimming cost V 3 bases and J 10 bases; bases outside gene matches: 13. Germline V gene lookup returns CDR1 SGHNT and CDR2 YYREEE (reference sequence). The CDR3, as DNA: TGTGCCAGCAGCTCGAGGGACAGGGGTTGGCAATGGGAGCAGTTCTTC. Protein sequence: CASSSRDRGWQWEQFF. Full variable domain (missing parts from reference TRBV5-4 and TRBJ2-1): ETGVTQSPTHLIKTRGQQVTLRCSSQSGHNTVSWYQQALGQGPQFIFQYYREEENGRGNFPPRFSGLQFPNYSSELNVNALELDDSALYLCASSSRDRGWQWEQFFGPGTRLTVL.